These 28 T cell receptor beta chains came from one sample sequenced in a study of blood T cell repertoires in COVID-19. The data were produced by immunoSEQ multiplex PCR, yet TCRdb's version contains in-frame clones alone and is incomplete. The sample consists of 100,000 to 150,000 clones, 65% to 90% of them appearing once. Input material: peripheral blood. The receptors were gathered from a woman of 80 years or more with acute or convalescent COVID-19.

CDR3 loop: CAARVADTGELFF. CDR3 nucleotide sequence: TGTGCCGCCAGGGTTGCGGACACCGGGGAGCTGTTTTTT. This chain joins TRBV10-3 and TRBJ2-2; tentatively, D is TRBD1 (5 bases). V lost 11 bases and J lost 3, with 13 bases in between. CDR1 is ENHRY, CDR2 SYGVKD, per germline. This CDR3 is built from 13 residues.

The rearrangement uses TRBV20-1 and TRBJ2-1; unclear D gene. Germline loops: CDR1 DFQATT, CDR2 SNEGSKA (reference sequence). The CDR3 is 11 amino acids. The CDR3, as DNA: TGCAGCCAATTGACTGCGAATGAGCAGTTCTTC. It encodes CSQLTANEQFF.

This rearrangement joins TRBV4-1 to TRBJ1-2; D is perhaps TRBD1 (5 bases). Germline assignment: CDR1 MGHRA and CDR2 YSYEKL. The CDR3 has 15 amino acids. V was clipped by 1 base and J by 6 bases, with 15 bases between them. For the CDR3, the DNA is TGCGCCAGCAGCCAAGTGGGGGGAGGAGGGGATGGCTACACCTTC. Protein: CASSQVGGGGDGYTF.

The CDR3 reads CASSPALAGANEQFF. As DNA, the CDR3 is TGTGCCAGCAGCCCCGCCCTAGCGGGGGCCAATGAGCAGTTCTTC. The chain employs TRBV11-1 and TRBJ2-1; 10 bases fit TRBD2. This CDR3 region has 15 residues. Unmatched junction bases numbered 7, after V lost 5 bases and J lost 6 bases. Germline CDR1 and CDR2: SGHAT and FQDESV (reference sequence).

The gene calls are TRBV29-1 and TRBJ1-1, with unresolved D. Germline lookup yields CDR1 SQVTM and CDR2 ANQGSEA. V dropped 2 bases and J dropped 7 bases, with 8 bases sitting between them. The CDR3 is 11 amino acids. The CDR3 region has the DNA TGCAGCGTTGAATCCGGGGTTGAAGCTTTCTTT. This sequence encodes CSVESGVEAFF.

V and J are TRBV6-5 and TRBJ2-5; D is possibly TRBD1 (7 bases). Per germline, CDR1 MNHEY and CDR2 SVGAGI. This CDR3 comprises 14 residues. Trimming cost V 2 bases and J 7 bases, with 14 bases left between them. The CDR3 region has the DNA TGTGCCAGCAGTTACCGGGGGACAGCCGGGACCCAGTACTTC. Its translation is CASSYRGTAGTQYF.

The chain recombines TRBV4-3 with TRBJ1-1, with unresolved D. Germline-derived CDR1 and CDR2 are LGHNA and YSLEER. V was shortened by 1 base and J by 7 bases, with 10 bases between the two germline ends. This CDR3 is built from 13 residues. CDR3 protein: CASSQVRDVEAFF. The CDR3 coding sequence is TGCGCCAGCAGCCAAGTTCGGGATGTTGAAGCTTTCTTT.

The J gene is TRBJ1-1, the V gene TRBV5-8, with TRBD1 as a possible D gene (5 bases). The CDR3 extends over 12 amino acids. The germline gives CDR1 SGHTS, CDR2 YDEGEE. V lost 1 base, J lost 12 bases, and 13 bases lay in between. CDR3 coding DNA: TGTGCCAGCAGCTTGAGGACAATGAGAACTTTCTTT. Translated, it gives CASSLRTMRTFF.

The genes are TRBV7-9 and TRBJ2-6; possibly TRBD1 for D (5 bases). Germline loops: CDR1 SEHNR, CDR2 FQNEAQ (reference sequence). The CDR3 is made up of 16 amino acids. The ends were cut back, 5 bases at V and 0 bases at J, with 11 bases in the middle. The CDR3 nucleotides read TGTGCCAGCAGCCCAGGGAAATACTCTGGGGCCAACGTCCTGACTTTC. Its protein is CASSPGKYSGANVLTF.

The chain recombines TRBV7-9 with TRBJ1-5; 8 nucleotides align to TRBD1. Trimming cost V 2 bases and J 7 bases; bases outside gene matches: 7. This CDR3 has 15 amino acids. CDR1 and CDR2 from the germline V gene are SEHNR and FQNEAQ (reference sequence). CDR3: CASSLPTGDEQPQHF. CDR3 nucleotide sequence: TGTGCCAGCAGCTTACCGACAGGGGATGAACAGCCCCAGCATTTT.

The V call is TRBV3-1 (or the pseudogene TRBV3-2), the J call TRBJ1-5, with TRBD1 matching 8 bases. This CDR3 spans 14 amino acids. With 4 bases clipped from V and 2 bases from J, the junction kept 1 base outside the gene matches. Germline CDR1 LGHDT, CDR2 YNNKEL (reference sequence). This chain's CDR3 is CASSLQGGNQPQHF. CDR3 bases: TGTGCCAGCAGCCTACAGGGGGGCAATCAGCCCCAGCATTTT.

J is TRBJ1-2 and V is TRBV19, with D tentatively TRBD1 (6 bases). The V gene's germline CDR1 is LNHDA and CDR2 SQIVND (reference sequence). V gave up 5 bases and J gave up 3 bases, with 13 bases separating them. The CDR3 is 14 residues long. In DNA, the CDR3 is TGTGCCAGTAGTCCCAGGGGCCGGGACTATGGCTACACCTTC. It translates to CASSPRGRDYGYTF.

CDR3: CASSLTPGTGAREKLFF. In nucleotides, the CDR3 is TGTGCCAGCAGCCTAACCCCCGGGACAGGGGCGCGTGAAAAACTGTTTTTT. The chain combines TRBV3-1 (or the pseudogene TRBV3-2) with TRBJ1-4; 10 bases match TRBD1. The germline V gene has CDR1 LGHDT and CDR2 YNNKEL (reference sequence). V lost 4 bases and J lost 7; bases outside the gene matches: 12. The CDR3 length is 17 residues.

The rearrangement joins TRBV28 to TRBJ1-3; the match to TRBD1 covers 10 bases. Germline CDR1 reads MDHEN; CDR2 reads SYDVKM. V lost 5 bases and J lost 4; bases outside the gene matches: 5. The length of the CDR3 is 15 residues. CDR3 DNA: TGTGCCAGCAGTCCGCCGGGACAGGGGGGAAACACCATATATTTT. It translates to CASSPPGQGGNTIYF.

Here the CDR3 DNA reads TGCGCCAGCAGTGAGCACAGGAACTTCTATGGCTACACCTTC. Its protein product is CASSEHRNFYGYTF. The chain recombines TRBV10-2 with TRBJ1-2; possibly TRBD1 for D (5 bases). Germline loops: CDR1 WSHSY, CDR2 SAAADI. Trimming left V 2 bases short and J 4 bases short, with 11 bases between. The CDR3 sequence is 14 residues long.

The J gene is TRBJ2-3, the V gene TRBV6-5; D possibly corresponds to TRBD1 (5 bases). Per germline, CDR1 MNHEY and CDR2 SVGAGI. CDR3 length equals 14 residues. The germline V and J ends were trimmed by 7 bases and 5 bases, with 16 bases remaining between them. This CDR3 is CASTLRGSGDTQYF. The CDR3 DNA is TGTGCCAGCACGCTAAGGGGTAGTGGAGATACGCAGTATTTT.

This chain joins TRBV5-1 and TRBJ1-2; D is undetermined. CDR1 and CDR2 (germline): SGHRS, YFSETQ. CDR3 length equals 14 residues. Trimming shortened V by 4 bases and J by 5 bases, and 15 bases separated the two germline ends. Here the CDR3 DNA reads TGCGCCAGCAGCCCGGGCCTTACGGGGTATGGCTACACCTTC. Its translation: CASSPGLTGYGYTF.

This chain connects TRBV7-9 to TRBJ2-2; tentatively, D is TRBD2 (6 bases). The V gene's germline CDR1 is SEHNR and CDR2 FQNEAQ (reference sequence). Trimming took 5 bases from V and 5 from J, leaving 18 bases between them. The CDR3 has 16 residues. CDR3 sequence reads: CASSIDRRVTTGELFF. The CDR3 DNA follows: TGTGCCAGCAGCATAGATCGGAGGGTTACAACCGGGGAGCTGTTTTTT.

The chain employs TRBV5-4 and TRBJ1-1; D might be TRBD1 (5 bases). Germline V lookup: CDR1 SGHNT, CDR2 YYREEE (reference sequence). V was pared by 1 base and J by 0 bases, with 7 bases between. The CDR3 totals 14 residues. CDR3 residues: CASSLRGMNTEAFF. The CDR3 nucleotides are TGTGCCAGCAGCTTGCGGGGGATGAACACTGAAGCTTTCTTT. Full variable domain (missing parts from reference TRBV5-4 and TRBJ1-1): ETGVTQSPTHLIKTRGQQVTLRCSSQSGHNTVSWYQQALGQGPQFIFQYYREEENGRGNFPPRFSGLQFPNYSSELNVNALELDDSALYLCASSLRGMNTEAFFGQGTRLTVV.

The gene calls are TRBV7-9 and TRBJ2-5, with D tentatively TRBD2 (5 bases). This CDR3 is 13 amino acids long. Trimming took 5 bases from V and 1 from J, leaving 8 bases between them. Germline V lookup: CDR1 SEHNR, CDR2 FQNEAQ (reference sequence). CDR3 sequence: CASSRGSQETQYF. The DNA for the CDR3 is TGTGCCAGCAGCCGCGGGTCCCAAGAGACCCAGTACTTC.

This clone was seen a handful of times. The chain joins TRBV5-1 to TRBJ1-2, with TRBD1 identical over 7 bases. Germline V CDR1 and CDR2: SGHRS, YFSETQ. The CDR3 spans 15 residues. With 4 bases clipped from V and 4 bases from J, the junction kept 10 bases outside the gene matches. CDR3 DNA: TGCGCCAGCAGCACTTCGACAGGGTCCTCCTATGGCTACACCTTC. It yields the protein CASSTSTGSSYGYTF.

This chain uses TRBV14 with TRBJ2-4; 9 nucleotides match TRBD1. Trimming took 4 bases from V and 0 from J; bases not matched to a gene: 10. This CDR3 contains 18 residues. The germline CDR1 and CDR2 sequences are SGHDN and FVKESK. The CDR3 DNA follows: TGTGCCAGCAGCCCGAAATGGACAGGGGCCCTAGCCAAAAACATTCAGTACTTC. Protein sequence: CASSPKWTGALAKNIQYF.

The chain employs TRBV19 and TRBJ1-5; 8 bases are a match to TRBD1. The CDR3 has 14 amino acids. Germline V gene lookup returns CDR1 LNHDA and CDR2 SQIVND (reference sequence). With V trimmed by 5 bases and J by 9 bases, 9 bases remained unmatched. The chain's CDR3 is CASSVGQAAGPQHF. For the CDR3, the DNA is TGTGCCAGTAGTGTGGGACAGGCCGCGGGGCCCCAGCATTTT.

As DNA, the CDR3 is TGTGCCAGCAGCGACCGACAGGGGGGTGGGTACACCTTC. It encodes CASSDRQGGGYTF. The V call is TRBV7-3, the J call TRBJ1-2; 9 bases align to TRBD1. The CDR3 has 13 residues. CDR1 is SGHTA, CDR2 FQGTGA, per germline. After removal of 5 bases from V and 11 bases from J, the junction contained 9 bases not matched to a gene.

A few counts support this clone. The chain links TRBV5-8 to TRBJ1-4; a weak D match, TRBD1 (5 bases). The CDR3 totals 14 residues. V lost 0 bases and J 5 bases, leaving 8 bases between the germline ends. Germline CDR1 SGHTS, CDR2 YDEGEE. CDR3: CASSLGQTNEKLFF. CDR3 in DNA: TGTGCCAGCAGCTTGGGACAGACGAATGAAAAACTGTTTTTT.

This sequence joins TRBV6-4 and TRBJ1-2, with D perhaps matching TRBD1 (6 bases). V was shortened by 6 bases and J by 6 bases, with 20 bases between the two germline ends. In germline, CDR1 is MRHNA, CDR2 SNTAGT. The CDR3 is made up of 15 amino acids. CDR3 sequence (DNA): TGTGCCAGCAGCGAACAACCCTCGACAGGCCATGGCTACACCTTC. It encodes CASSEQPSTGHGYTF.

The genes are TRBV18 and TRBJ1-3, with TRBD1 matching 8 bases. This CDR3 contains 15 residues. Per germline, CDR1 KGHSH and CDR2 LQKENI. V shed 3 bases and J 9 bases; nucleotides not matched to a gene: 10. The CDR3 DNA is TGTGCCAGCTCACCGCGTGGCCAGGGGGCGGCCACCATATATTTT. Translated: CASSPRGQGAATIYF.

This clone was observed once. The chain uses TRBV6-6 and TRBJ2-1; a possible D gene is TRBD2 (7 bases). The germline V gene has CDR1 MNHNY and CDR2 SVGAGI (reference sequence). V was trimmed by 6 bases and J by 8 bases, leaving 11 bases between them. This CDR3 is 12 amino acids long. The CDR3 DNA sequence: TGTGCCAGCAGCCCCGGGGGGCATGAGCAGTTCTTC. It is translated as CASSPGGHEQFF.